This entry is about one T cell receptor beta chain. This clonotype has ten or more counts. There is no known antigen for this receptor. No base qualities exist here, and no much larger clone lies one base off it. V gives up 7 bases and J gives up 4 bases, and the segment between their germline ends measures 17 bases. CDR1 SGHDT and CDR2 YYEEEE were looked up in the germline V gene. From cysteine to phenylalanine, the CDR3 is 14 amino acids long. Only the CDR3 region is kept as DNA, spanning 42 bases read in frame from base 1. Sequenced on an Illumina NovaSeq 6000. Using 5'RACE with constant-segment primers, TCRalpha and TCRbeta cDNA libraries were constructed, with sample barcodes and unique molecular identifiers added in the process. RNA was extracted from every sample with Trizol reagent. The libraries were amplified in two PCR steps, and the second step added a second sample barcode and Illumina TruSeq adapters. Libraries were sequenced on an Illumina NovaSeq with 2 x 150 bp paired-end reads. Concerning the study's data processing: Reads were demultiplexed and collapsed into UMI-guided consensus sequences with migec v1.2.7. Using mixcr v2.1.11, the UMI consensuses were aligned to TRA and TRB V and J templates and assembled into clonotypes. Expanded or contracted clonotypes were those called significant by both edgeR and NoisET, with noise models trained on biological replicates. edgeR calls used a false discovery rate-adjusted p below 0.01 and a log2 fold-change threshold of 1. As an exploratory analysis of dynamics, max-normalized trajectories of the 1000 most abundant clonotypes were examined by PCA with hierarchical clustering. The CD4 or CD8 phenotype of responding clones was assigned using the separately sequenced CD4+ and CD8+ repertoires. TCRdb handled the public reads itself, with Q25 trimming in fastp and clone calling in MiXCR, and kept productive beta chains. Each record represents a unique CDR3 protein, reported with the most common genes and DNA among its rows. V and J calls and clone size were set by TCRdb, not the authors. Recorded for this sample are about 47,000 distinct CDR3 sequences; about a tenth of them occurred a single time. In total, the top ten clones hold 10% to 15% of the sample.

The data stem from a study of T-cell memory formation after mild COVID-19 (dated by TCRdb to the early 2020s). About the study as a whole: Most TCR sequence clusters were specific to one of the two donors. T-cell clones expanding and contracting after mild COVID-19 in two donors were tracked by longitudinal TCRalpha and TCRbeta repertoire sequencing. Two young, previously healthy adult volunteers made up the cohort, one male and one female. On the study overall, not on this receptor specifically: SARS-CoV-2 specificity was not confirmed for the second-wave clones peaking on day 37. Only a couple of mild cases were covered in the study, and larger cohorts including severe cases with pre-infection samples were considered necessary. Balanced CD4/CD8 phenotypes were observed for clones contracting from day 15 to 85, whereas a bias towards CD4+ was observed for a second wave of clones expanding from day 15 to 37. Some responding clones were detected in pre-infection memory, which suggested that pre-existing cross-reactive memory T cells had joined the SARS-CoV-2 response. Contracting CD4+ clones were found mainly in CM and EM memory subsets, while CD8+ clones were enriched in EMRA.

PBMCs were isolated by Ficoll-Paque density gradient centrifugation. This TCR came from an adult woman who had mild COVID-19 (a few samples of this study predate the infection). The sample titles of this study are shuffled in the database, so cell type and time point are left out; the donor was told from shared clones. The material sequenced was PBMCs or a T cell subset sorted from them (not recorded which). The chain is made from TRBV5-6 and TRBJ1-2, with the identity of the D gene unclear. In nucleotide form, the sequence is TGTGCCAGCGGAAGACTAACCGCTGCCTATGGCTACACCTTC. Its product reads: CASGRLTAAYGYTF. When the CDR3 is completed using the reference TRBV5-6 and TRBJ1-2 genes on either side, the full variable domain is DAGVTQSPTHLIKTRGQQVTLRCSPKSGHDTVSWYQQALGQGPQFIFQYYEEEERQRGNFPDRFSGHQFPNYSSELNVNALLLGDSALYLCASGRLTAAYGYTFGSGTRLTVV.